A single sample gave rise to the 3 T cell receptor beta chains below, sequenced in a study of cytomegalovirus exposure and HLA in healthy donors. PCR involved 60 Vbeta and 13 Jbeta primers. The repertoire was sequenced with immunoSEQ multiplex PCR; TCRdb's copy has only in-frame clones and lacks some. The sample consists of 68,000 or so clones, around 80% of them appearing once. The specimen sequenced was PBMCs. These receptors were taken from a woman aged 25 to 39 in good health and CMV-seronegative.

This clone was picked up a small number of times. The V and J genes are TRBV6-5 and TRBJ2-1; tentative D call: TRBD2 (6 bases). CDR1 and CDR2 from the germline V gene are MNHEY and SVGAGI. The CDR3 is made up of 11 amino acids. V lost 6 bases to trimming and J lost 12 bases, with 12 bases between them. The CDR3 loop reads CASRAGQGQFF. The CDR3 DNA follows: TGTGCCAGCAGGGCGGGGCAGGGGCAGTTCTTC.

This chain joins TRBV5-4 and TRBJ2-2; the D gene is possibly TRBD1 (6 bases). Trimming took off 2 bases at V and 4 bases at J, with 12 bases between the two ends. CDR1 SGHNT and CDR2 YYREEE come from the germline V gene (reference sequence). CDR3 length: 15 amino acids. CDR3 coding DNA: TGTGCCAGCAGCTTTAACAGGGCTGGCACCGGGGAGCTGTTTTTT. It codes for CASSFNRAGTGELFF.

The chain combines TRBV6-6 with TRBJ1-4, with no clear D. This CDR3 contains 14 residues. The V gene's germline CDR1 is MNHNY and CDR2 SVGAGI (reference sequence). Trimming left V 6 bases short and J 0 bases short, with 8 bases between. The chain's CDR3 is CASRADATNEKLFF. The CDR3 bases are TGTGCCAGCAGGGCAGATGCAACTAATGAAAAACTGTTTTTT.